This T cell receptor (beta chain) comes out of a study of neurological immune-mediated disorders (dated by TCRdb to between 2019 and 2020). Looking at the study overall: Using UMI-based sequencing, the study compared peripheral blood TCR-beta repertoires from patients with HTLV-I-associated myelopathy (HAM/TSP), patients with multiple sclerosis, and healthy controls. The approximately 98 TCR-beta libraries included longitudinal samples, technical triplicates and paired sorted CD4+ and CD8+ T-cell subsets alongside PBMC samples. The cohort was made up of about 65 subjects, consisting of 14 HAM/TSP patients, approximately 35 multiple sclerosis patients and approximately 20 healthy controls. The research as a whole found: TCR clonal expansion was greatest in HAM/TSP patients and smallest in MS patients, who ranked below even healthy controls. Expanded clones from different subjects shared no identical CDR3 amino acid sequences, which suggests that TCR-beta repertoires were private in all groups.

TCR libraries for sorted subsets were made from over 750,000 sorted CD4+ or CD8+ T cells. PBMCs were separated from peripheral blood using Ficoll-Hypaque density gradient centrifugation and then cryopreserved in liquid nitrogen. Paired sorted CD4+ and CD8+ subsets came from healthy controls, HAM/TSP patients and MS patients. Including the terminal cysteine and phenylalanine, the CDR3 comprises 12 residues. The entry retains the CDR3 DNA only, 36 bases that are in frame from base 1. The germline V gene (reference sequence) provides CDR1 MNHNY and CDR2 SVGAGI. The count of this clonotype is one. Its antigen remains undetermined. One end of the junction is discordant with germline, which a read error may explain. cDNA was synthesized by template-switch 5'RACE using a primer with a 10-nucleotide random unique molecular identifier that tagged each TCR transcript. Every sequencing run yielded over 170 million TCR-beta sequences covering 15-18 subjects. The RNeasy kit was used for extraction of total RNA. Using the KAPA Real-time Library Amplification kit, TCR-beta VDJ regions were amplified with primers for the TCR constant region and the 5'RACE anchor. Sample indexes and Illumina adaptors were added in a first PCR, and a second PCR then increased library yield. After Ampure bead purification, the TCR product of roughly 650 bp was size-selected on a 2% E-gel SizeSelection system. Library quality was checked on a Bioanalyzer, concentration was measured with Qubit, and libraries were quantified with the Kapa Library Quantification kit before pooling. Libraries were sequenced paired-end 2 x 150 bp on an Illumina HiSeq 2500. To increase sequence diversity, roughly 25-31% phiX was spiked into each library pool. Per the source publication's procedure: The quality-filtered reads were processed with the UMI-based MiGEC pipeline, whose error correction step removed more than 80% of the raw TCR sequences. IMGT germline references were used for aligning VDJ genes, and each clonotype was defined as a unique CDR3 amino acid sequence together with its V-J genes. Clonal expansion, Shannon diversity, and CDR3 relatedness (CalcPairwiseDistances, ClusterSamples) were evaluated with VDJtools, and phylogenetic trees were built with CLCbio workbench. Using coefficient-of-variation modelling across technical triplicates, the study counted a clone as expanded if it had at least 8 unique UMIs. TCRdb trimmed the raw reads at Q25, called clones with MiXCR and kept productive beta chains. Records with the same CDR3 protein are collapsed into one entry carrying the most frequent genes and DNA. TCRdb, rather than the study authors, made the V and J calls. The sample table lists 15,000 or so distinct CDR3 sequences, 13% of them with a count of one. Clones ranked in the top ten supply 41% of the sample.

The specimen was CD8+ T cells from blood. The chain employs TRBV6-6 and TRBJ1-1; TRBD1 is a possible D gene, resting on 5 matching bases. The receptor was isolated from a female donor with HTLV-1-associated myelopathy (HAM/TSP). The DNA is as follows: TGTGCCAGCAGTTACGGCCAGGGAGAAGCCGTCTTT. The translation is CASSYGQGEAVF.